This T cell receptor beta chain is drawn from a study of CD8+CD57+ T cells in acquired aplastic anemia. Overall study context: The mean DNA yield obtained from sorted CD4+ and CD8+ cells came to approximately 3.2 ug. CD4+ cell libraries from healthy donors averaged roughly 10 million reads.

This clonotype was picked up many times. Its antigen is still unknown. The V and J ends lost 4 bases and 4 bases respectively, with 17 bases between them. The CDR3 sequence is 15 residues long. Germline V gene sequence: CDR1 SGHDT, CDR2 YYEEEE. Study-wide findings and caveats: Shared by patients and controls, 25 to 30 CD8+ CDR3s were abundant in patients.

Genomic DNA acted as the template from which TCR beta VDJ combination and CDR3 sequence profiling were carried out. TCRdb itself ran the reads through MiXCR, one entry per CDR3 protein. The sample includes fewer than 200,000 distinct CDR3 sequences, about three fifths of them seen just once. Sequencing used sorted CD4+, CD8+, or CD8+CD57+ T cells (not recorded which) from PBMCs. The sequence was collected from a human donor in good health. The V gene is TRBV5-6, the J gene TRBJ1-2; tentative D call: TRBD1 (5 bases). CDR3 sequence reads: CASSPTGGSPYGYTF. CDR3 coding DNA: TGTGCCAGCAGCCCGACTGGGGGGTCTCCCTATGGCTACACCTTC.